This T cell receptor beta chain was sequenced in a study of neurological immune-mediated disorders. Study conclusions and caveats: According to phylogenetic grouping, one related-CDR3 cluster, a possible signature, contained the repertoires of 18 of 34 multiple sclerosis patients.

Every sequencing run produced over 160 million TCR-beta sequences that came from 15-18 subjects. One entry per CDR3 protein results from TCRdb running MiXCR on the 5' RACE reads. The table lists 120,000 or so distinct CDR3 sequences, more than 2.5% of them singletons. This clonotype was recorded many times. The antigen is unknown. CDR1 and CDR2 (germline): SGHVS, FNYEAQ. The CDR3 has 15 amino acids. V was cut by 6 bases and J by 8 bases, with 20 bases left in between. Material for sequencing was PBMCs. The gene calls are TRBV7-6 and TRBJ2-1; D uncertain. The clonotype was recovered from a woman aged 30 to 39 with multiple sclerosis. The CDR3 protein is CASRERASIGDEQFF. The CDR3 nucleotides are TGTGCCAGCAGGGAACGGGCTTCCATTGGGGATGAGCAGTTCTTC.